This T cell receptor (beta chain) stems from a study of blood T cell repertoires in COVID-19. Study at large: Spain, Italy and the United States supplied samples that represented acute and convalescent COVID-19. PBMCs, B-cell-depleted T cells, or T cells provided the cDNA or gDNA that made up the material.

Repertoires were generated with immunoSEQ multiplex PCR, while TCRdb's copy carries only in-frame clones and drops some. The sample consists of roughly 150,000 clones, around 83% of them appearing once. The germline V gene has CDR1 KGHSH and CDR2 LQKENI. With V trimmed by 2 bases and J by 4 bases, 2 bases remained unmatched. This CDR3 comprises 14 residues. The V call is TRBV18, the J call TRBJ2-5; 9 positions match TRBD2. The sequence derives from a woman aged 50 to 60 with acute or convalescent COVID-19. Sequenced sample: peripheral blood. The CDR3 DNA reads TGTGCCAGCTCACCAAGTAGCGGGGGAGAGACCCAGTACTTC. This gives the protein CASSPSSGGETQYF.